These T cell receptor beta chains were read from a single sample in a study of CD8+CD57+ T cells in acquired aplastic anemia. MiXCR, run by TCRdb on the reads, gives a single entry per CDR3 protein. The table records just over 450,000 distinct CDR3 sequences, approximately 33% of them present only once. Sequencing was carried out using sorted CD4+, CD8+, or CD8+CD57+ T cells (not recorded which) from PBMCs. The receptors come from a human donor with aplastic anemia. Both conserved end residues are part of each CDR3. The order of the fields is J gene, clone size, V gene, D gene, CDR3 DNA, CDR3 protein. The D gene is left open where the match is weak. Expanded clones are given a class, and other clones once, few, many or no size at all.

j_gene: TRBJ2-3; abundance: .; v_gene: TRBV9; d_gene: .; CDR3nt: TGTGCCAGCAGCCCCCAAGGGGAGATCCGGGTTGGTACGCAGTATTTT; CDR3aa: CASSPQGEIRVGTQYF
j_gene: TRBJ2-5; abundance: many; v_gene: TRBV15; d_gene: .; CDR3nt: TGTGCCACCAGCCCAAGGGCCGTGCTTCTTAAAGAGACCCAGTACTTC; CDR3aa: CATSPRAVLLKETQYF
j_gene: TRBJ1-2; abundance: many; v_gene: TRBV19; d_gene: TRBD1; CDR3nt: TGTGCCAGTAGTACCGGGACAGGGCTTTTGTATGGCTACACCTTC; CDR3aa: CASSTGTGLLYGYTF
j_gene: TRBJ2-1; abundance: .; v_gene: TRBV5-1; d_gene: TRBD2; CDR3nt: TGCGCTAGCAGCTCCACACGGGGCGGGAGCCATGAGCAGTTCTTC; CDR3aa: CASSSTRGGSHEQFF
j_gene: TRBJ2-7; abundance: many; v_gene: TRBV10-3; d_gene: .; CDR3nt: TGTGCCATCAGTGAGTCCCGCATCTACGAGCAGTACTTC; CDR3aa: CAISESRIYEQYF
j_gene: TRBJ1-5; abundance: few; v_gene: TRBV19; d_gene: .; CDR3nt: TGTGCCAGTAGTATACAGGGAATAAGTTTTCGGCCCCAGCATTTT; CDR3aa: CASSIQGISFRPQHF
j_gene: TRBJ1-2; abundance: .; v_gene: TRBV29-1; d_gene: TRBD1; CDR3nt: TGCAGCTTTCGACAGGGAGGAGGCTATGGCTACACCTTC; CDR3aa: CSFRQGGGYGYTF
j_gene: TRBJ1-2; abundance: .; v_gene: TRBV25-1; d_gene: TRBD1; CDR3nt: TGTGTCAGCAGTGAATCCGCGACAGGGTTGGGCGGTTACACCTTC; CDR3aa: CVSSESATGLGGYTF
j_gene: TRBJ2-7; abundance: .; v_gene: TRBV25-1; d_gene: .; CDR3nt: TGTGCCAGCTGGGGCCTGAGGGAGCAGGCCCACGAGCAGTACTTC; CDR3aa: CASWGLREQAHEQYF
j_gene: TRBJ1-1; abundance: .; v_gene: TRBV19; d_gene: TRBD1; CDR3nt: TGTGCCTGGAGTGTATCAGGGGGGAACACTGAAGCTTTCTTT; CDR3aa: CAWSVSGGNTEAFF
j_gene: TRBJ1-3; abundance: .; v_gene: TRBV12-5; d_gene: TRBD1; CDR3nt: TGTGCTAGTGGTTTTGCATCCGGGACAGCTTACTCTGGTGGAAACACCATATATTTT; CDR3aa: CASGFASGTAYSGGNTIYF
j_gene: TRBJ2-6; abundance: .; v_gene: TRBV4-2; d_gene: TRBD2; CDR3nt: TGTGCCAGCAGCACCGGGACTAGCGGGATTTCTGGGGCCAACGTCCTGACTTTC; CDR3aa: CASSTGTSGISGANVLTF
j_gene: TRBJ2-3; abundance: .; v_gene: TRBV11-1; d_gene: TRBD2; CDR3nt: TGTGCCAGCAGCTCCCGCGGGGGTACCACAGATACGCAGTATTTT; CDR3aa: CASSSRGGTTDTQYF
j_gene: TRBJ1-2; abundance: .; v_gene: TRBV29-1; d_gene: .; CDR3nt: TGCAGCGTTGAAGAAAGGGAGAGTGGCTACACCTTC; CDR3aa: CSVEERESGYTF
j_gene: TRBJ2-1; abundance: .; v_gene: TRBV25-1; d_gene: TRBD1; CDR3nt: TGTGCCAGCAGTCGAGGACAGGGTCGTGACGAGCAGTTCTTC; CDR3aa: CASSRGQGRDEQFF
j_gene: TRBJ1-1; abundance: once; v_gene: TRBV5-1; d_gene: .; CDR3nt: TGCGCCAGCAGCTTGTCCGGGGGAGGGGCCACTGAAGCTTTCTTT; CDR3aa: CASSLSGGGATEAFF
j_gene: TRBJ2-1; abundance: few; v_gene: TRBV19; d_gene: TRBD2; CDR3nt: TGTGCCAGTAGTATAGGAAGCGGGGGGGCATCGAGAGAGCAGTTCTTC; CDR3aa: CASSIGSGGASREQFF
j_gene: TRBJ1-4; abundance: .; v_gene: TRBV4-1; d_gene: TRBD1; CDR3nt: TGCGCCAGCAGCCCGGGACAGTACGTGGATGAAAAACTGTTTTTT; CDR3aa: CASSPGQYVDEKLFF
j_gene: TRBJ1-1; abundance: .; v_gene: TRBV12-5; d_gene: .; CDR3nt: TGTGCTAGTGGCTTAGATCCGAACACTGAAGCTTTCTTT; CDR3aa: CASGLDPNTEAFF
j_gene: TRBJ1-5; abundance: few; v_gene: TRBV6-1; d_gene: .; CDR3nt: TGTGCCAGCGGGGGGGGAATGGGCAATCAGCCCCAGCATTTT; CDR3aa: CASGGGMGNQPQHF
j_gene: TRBJ2-7; abundance: many; v_gene: TRBV10-3; d_gene: TRBD2; CDR3nt: TGTGCCATCAGTGAGTCGGCGGGGGGTGAGCGCCTGAGCTCCTACGAGCAGTACTTC; CDR3aa: CAISESAGGERLSSYEQYF
j_gene: TRBJ1-2; abundance: .; v_gene: TRBV9; d_gene: .; CDR3nt: TGTGCCAGCAGCTCAGGCACGGAGACCTATGGCTACACCTTC; CDR3aa: CASSSGTETYGYTF
j_gene: TRBJ2-3; abundance: .; v_gene: TRBV5-1; d_gene: .; CDR3nt: TGCGCCAGCAGCTTACTACAGTCAGATACGCAGTATTTT; CDR3aa: CASSLLQSDTQYF
j_gene: TRBJ1-6; abundance: many; v_gene: TRBV5-1; d_gene: TRBD1; CDR3nt: TGCGCCAGCAGTGTAACACAGGGGAATTCACCCCTCCACTTT; CDR3aa: CASSVTQGNSPLHF
j_gene: TRBJ2-7; abundance: .; v_gene: TRBV29-1; d_gene: TRBD1; CDR3nt: TGCAGCGTTGAAGGGACAGGGGTCACCTACGAGCAGTACTTC; CDR3aa: CSVEGTGVTYEQYF
j_gene: TRBJ2-7; abundance: few; v_gene: TRBV2; d_gene: TRBD2; CDR3nt: TGTGCCAGCAGCGGTAGCGGGAGTACCTCCTACGAGCAGTACTTC; CDR3aa: CASSGSGSTSYEQYF
j_gene: TRBJ1-6; abundance: .; v_gene: TRBV20-1; d_gene: TRBD1; CDR3nt: TGCAGTGCTAGAGACCGGGACAGGGGCCCCCCCACTCCCCTCCACTTT; CDR3aa: CSARDRDRGPPTPLHF
j_gene: TRBJ1-1; abundance: .; v_gene: TRBV25-1; d_gene: .; CDR3nt: TGTGCCAGCAGGTTAGCCCTTGACACTGAAGCTTTCTTT; CDR3aa: CASRLALDTEAFF
j_gene: TRBJ1-2; abundance: many; v_gene: TRBV5-6; d_gene: .; CDR3nt: TGTGCCAGCAATCAGGGGAACTATGGCTACACCTTC; CDR3aa: CASNQGNYGYTF
j_gene: TRBJ2-1; abundance: .; v_gene: TRBV2; d_gene: .; CDR3nt: TGTGCCAGCAGAGAGGTCCCCCTCAATGAGCAGTTCTTC; CDR3aa: CASREVPLNEQFF
j_gene: TRBJ1-2; abundance: .; v_gene: TRBV20-1; d_gene: TRBD1; CDR3nt: TGCAGTGCTAGAGTGATCGGGACAGGGGTTGGCTACACCTTC; CDR3aa: CSARVIGTGVGYTF
j_gene: TRBJ2-2; abundance: few; v_gene: TRBV9; d_gene: .; CDR3nt: TGTGCCAGCAGCGTAGATAGGGGGGACACCGGGGAGCTGTTTTTT; CDR3aa: CASSVDRGDTGELFF
j_gene: TRBJ1-2; abundance: once; v_gene: TRBV20-1; d_gene: TRBD1; CDR3nt: TGCAGTGCACAACGGACAGGGACCTATGGCTACACCTTC; CDR3aa: CSAQRTGTYGYTF
j_gene: TRBJ2-5; abundance: few; v_gene: TRBV2; d_gene: .; CDR3nt: TGTGCCAGCAGGGAGACAGGAAAAGAGACCCAGTACTTC; CDR3aa: CASRETGKETQYF
j_gene: TRBJ1-3; abundance: few; v_gene: TRBV20-1; d_gene: .; CDR3nt: TGCAGTGCCCCCCTGGTAGCTGGAAACACCATATATTTT; CDR3aa: CSAPLVAGNTIYF
j_gene: TRBJ2-7; abundance: many; v_gene: TRBV5-1; d_gene: .; CDR3nt: TGCGCCAGCAGCTTGGAGGCGTACGAGCAGTACTTC; CDR3aa: CASSLEAYEQYF
j_gene: TRBJ2-5; abundance: few; v_gene: TRBV5-1; d_gene: .; CDR3nt: TGCGCCAGCAGCTTGCCCGGAGAAGAGACCCAGTACTTC; CDR3aa: CASSLPGEETQYF
j_gene: TRBJ1-3; abundance: .; v_gene: TRBV4-1; d_gene: .; CDR3nt: TGCGCCAGCAGCCAAGAACAGGACTCTGGAAACACCATATATTTT; CDR3aa: CASSQEQDSGNTIYF
j_gene: TRBJ1-2; abundance: .; v_gene: TRBV15; d_gene: TRBD1; CDR3nt: TGTGCCACCAGCACCGGGGGACAGGGGGCGGTCGGCTACACCTTC; CDR3aa: CATSTGGQGAVGYTF
j_gene: TRBJ1-6; abundance: .; v_gene: TRBV7-9; d_gene: .; CDR3nt: TGTGCCAGCATGGAGGCCGGGAATTCACCCCTCCACTTT; CDR3aa: CASMEAGNSPLHF
j_gene: TRBJ1-2; abundance: .; v_gene: TRBV12-3/TRBV12-4; d_gene: .; CDR3nt: TGTGCCAGCAGTTGGGCAGGGAAGATGAACTATGGCTACACCTTC; CDR3aa: CASSWAGKMNYGYTF
j_gene: TRBJ1-2; abundance: .; v_gene: TRBV11-1; d_gene: .; CDR3nt: TGTGCCAGCAGCTTATCAGGGGATGACTATGGCTACACCTTC; CDR3aa: CASSLSGDDYGYTF
j_gene: TRBJ1-5; abundance: .; v_gene: TRBV6-1; d_gene: .; CDR3nt: TGTGCCAGCACATTAGGGGCAGACAATCAGCCCCAGCATTTT; CDR3aa: CASTLGADNQPQHF
j_gene: TRBJ2-3; abundance: many; v_gene: TRBV7-8; d_gene: TRBD1; CDR3nt: TGTGCCAGCAGCGAGGGGGCAGCGGATACGCAGTATTTT; CDR3aa: CASSEGAADTQYF
j_gene: TRBJ1-6; abundance: .; v_gene: TRBV30; d_gene: .; CDR3nt: TGTGCCTGGAGTGCGGGGGGCACCTATAATTCACCCCTCCACTTT; CDR3aa: CAWSAGGTYNSPLHF
j_gene: TRBJ1-1; abundance: many; v_gene: TRBV27; d_gene: .; CDR3nt: TGTGCCAGCAGTCATACATGGGACACTGAAGCTTTCTTT; CDR3aa: CASSHTWDTEAFF
j_gene: TRBJ1-1; abundance: .; v_gene: TRBV9; d_gene: .; CDR3nt: TGTGCCAGCAGCGTAACCGGGGGTAGGGACACTGAAGCTTTCTTT; CDR3aa: CASSVTGGRDTEAFF
j_gene: TRBJ1-5; abundance: .; v_gene: TRBV6-4; d_gene: TRBD1; CDR3nt: TGTGCCAGCAGTGACACCGCAGGGGGACAGCCCCAGCATTTT; CDR3aa: CASSDTAGGQPQHF
j_gene: TRBJ2-5; abundance: .; v_gene: TRBV5-5; d_gene: TRBD2; CDR3nt: TGCGCCAGCAGCCAAGATTTATCGGGGGGTGAGACCCAGTACTTC; CDR3aa: CASSQDLSGGETQYF
j_gene: TRBJ1-6; abundance: .; v_gene: TRBV6-1; d_gene: .; CDR3nt: TGTGCCAGCAGTCTCCGGGAGACAGGTGCCTTGGGATCACCCCTCCACTTT; CDR3aa: CASSLRETGALGSPLHF
j_gene: TRBJ2-5; abundance: many; v_gene: TRBV29-1; d_gene: .; CDR3nt: TGCAGCGTATTAAAGGGTTTAGGTGAGACCCAGTACTTC; CDR3aa: CSVLKGLGETQYF
j_gene: TRBJ2-6; abundance: .; v_gene: TRBV15; d_gene: .; CDR3nt: TGTGCCACCAGCAGGGATCTGGGCTCTGGGGCCAACGTCCTGACTTTC; CDR3aa: CATSRDLGSGANVLTF
j_gene: TRBJ2-5; abundance: many; v_gene: TRBV15; d_gene: .; CDR3nt: TGTGCCACCAGCAGATCTCTGTCCCTTCAAGAGACCCAGTACTTC; CDR3aa: CATSRSLSLQETQYF
j_gene: TRBJ2-2; abundance: .; v_gene: TRBV20-1; d_gene: TRBD1; CDR3nt: TGCAGTGCTAGAGACACAGGGGCCACCGGGGAGCTGTTTTTT; CDR3aa: CSARDTGATGELFF
j_gene: TRBJ1-5; abundance: many; v_gene: TRBV19; d_gene: TRBD1; CDR3nt: TGTGCCAGTAGATCCAGGGGGATTAGCAATCAGCCCCAGCATTTT; CDR3aa: CASRSRGISNQPQHF
j_gene: TRBJ1-1; abundance: .; v_gene: TRBV10-3; d_gene: .; CDR3nt: TGTGCCATCAGTGAACTGTGGAACACTGAAGCTTTCTTT; CDR3aa: CAISELWNTEAFF
j_gene: TRBJ2-1; abundance: .; v_gene: TRBV7-3; d_gene: .; CDR3nt: TGTGCCAGCAGCTTAAGTAAAGCCTACAATGAGCAGTTCTTC; CDR3aa: CASSLSKAYNEQFF
j_gene: TRBJ1-1; abundance: few; v_gene: TRBV5-8; d_gene: TRBD1; CDR3nt: TGTGCCAGCAGCTCCTCAACAGGGGTGAACACTGAAGCTTTCTTT; CDR3aa: CASSSSTGVNTEAFF
j_gene: TRBJ1-4; abundance: .; v_gene: TRBV10-3; d_gene: .; CDR3nt: TGTGCCAGCAGCTCGACAGGAGGAACTAATGAAAAACTGTTTTTT; CDR3aa: CASSSTGGTNEKLFF